Sequencing of this T cell receptor (beta chain) was carried out in a study of cytomegalovirus exposure and HLA in healthy donors (TCRdb year 2017). At the level of the whole study: According to a later analysis, one platform produced both the roughly 130 validation repertoires and the 670 or so repertoires of the first cohort. The study aimed to test whether cataloging public T cell receptors could reveal signatures of past pathogen exposure. Besides the first cohort of approximately 710 subjects, a separate validation cohort made up of some 110 different subjects was used. To predict cytomegalovirus infection status, the study combined high-throughput TCR immunosequencing, statistical association of individual TCRs with disease status, and machine learning. What the work shows at the level of the full study, not this receptor alone: Cytomegalovirus status was reported to be diagnosed by the classifier with high specificity and sensitivity in both the original and validation cohorts. A later analysis lacked HLA typing for the validation cohort, so it scored co-occurrence in that cohort across all 110 or so repertoires. A few of the identified cytomegalovirus-associated TCR beta chains were confirmed in vitro to be specific for cytomegalovirus antigens. It was suggested by the authors that the approach could potentially be generalized to other disease states and immunological phenotypes. Of the cluster scores, 85% to 95% were above 0 in a later analysis, which found that TCRs clustered in the first cohort also tended to co-occur in the 90 to 150 validation repertoires. A total of around 150 TCR beta chains were listed by the study as associated with cytomegalovirus. Most TCR sequences were observed very rarely across donors, whereas some public TCRs were present in many individuals.

The donors were included in the validation cohort of roughly 120 subjects, a group kept apart from the approximately 700-subject first cohort. The cysteine opens and the phenylalanine closes a CDR3 of 15 amino acids. Only the CDR3 region is kept as DNA, spanning 45 bases read in frame from base 1. Here V drops 4 bases and J drops 7 bases, and the junction holds 10 bases not matched to any gene. The germline V gene yields SNHLY for CDR1 and FYNNEI for CDR2. As for this clone: The antigen this receptor binds is unknown. Within one base of it there is no much larger clone, and no base qualities were kept.

The library was prepared using the immunoSEQ multiplex PCR assay. From the authors' description of their analysis: A statistical classification framework was built for diagnosing cytomegalovirus status from the catalog of TCR beta chain sequences. Here the immuneACCESS table is served through TCRdb, limited to in-frame sequences with V and J called. Missing clones are a known gap in these copies; in checked studies unresolved V genes cover under half, and the rest lacks a known reason. Clone size and the V and J calls come from that table; the DNA yielded D and trimming. This sample comprises some 270,000 clones, approximately 86% of them detected only once. Less than 1.2% of the sample goes to the ten largest clones.

The clonotype comes from a woman younger than 35 in good health and CMV-seronegative. The sample taken for sequencing was PBMCs. The receptor chain draws on TRBV2 and TRBJ1-3, and 7 junctional nucleotides match TRBD1. Here the CDR3 is given as CASSGDRVHRNTIYF. In nucleotide form, the sequence is TGTGCCAGCAGTGGCGACAGGGTTCATCGCAACACCATATATTTT. The reference TRBV2 and TRBJ1-3 proteins fill in what lies around the CDR3, so the full variable domain reads EPEVTQTPSHQVTQMGQEVILRCVPISNHLYFYWYRQILGQKVEFLVSFYNNEISEKSEIFDDQFSVERPDGSNFTLKIRSTKLEDSAMYFCASSGDRVHRNTIYFGEGSWLTVV.